This T cell receptor (beta chain) was recorded in a study of shared clonotypes between healthy human individuals. Points from the study as a whole: The study found roughly 5% of naive CD4 clonotypes shared across four donors. Sequencing depth was a factor that was expected to affect clonotype sharing among donors.

CDR3 length equals 16 residues. With 5 bases removed from V and 4 bases from J, the gap between germline ends came to 18 bases. Per germline, CDR1 SEHNR and CDR2 FQNEAQ (reference sequence). A note on this clone: The antigen is unknown.

The DNA input per sorted-subset replicate PCR was 200 ng, corresponding to some 27,000 T cell genomes. Authors' processing steps: Junction-only sequences without quality scores were provided by ImmunoSEQ, so filtering was different. Assay used: immunoSEQ multiplex PCR; TCRdb lists only in-frame clones, some missing. V and J calls and clone size are those listed in that table; D and trimming were worked out from the DNA. The repertoire holds about 2.3 million clones, with less than 95% as singletons. Input material: naive CD4+ T cells from PBMCs. This sample's subset: CD45RA+ positively selected. The source is a man aged 18-30 years in good health. Some clones in this sample may be carry-over from other donors' samples. The J gene is TRBJ1-3, the V gene TRBV7-9, with D possibly being TRBD1 (5 bases). The CDR3 is CASSRGTFAKGNTIYF. CDR3 nucleotides: TGTGCCAGCAGCCGGGGGACCTTCGCAAAAGGAAACACCATATATTTT.